The 21 T cell receptor beta chains below come from one sample, sequenced in a study of blood T cell repertoires in COVID-19. Method: immunoSEQ multiplex PCR; TCRdb's copy keeps in-frame clones and lacks some. The table has 200,000 to 250,000 clones, more than 75% seen once. Sequencing was performed on peripheral blood. These receptors originate from a woman older than 75 with COVID-19, enrolled during active disease.

J is TRBJ1-6 and V is TRBV11-2; no clear D gene. Germline V gives CDR1 SGHAT, CDR2 FQNNGV. V was trimmed by 6 bases and J by 3 bases, leaving 6 bases between them. This CDR3 comprises 13 residues. CDR3 nucleotides: TGTGCCAGCAGGGGGAGCTATAATTCACCCCTCCACTTT. Its translation: CASRGSYNSPLHF.

The rearrangement uses TRBV10-3 and TRBJ1-5, with D unclear. The CDR3 has 15 residues. V gave up 8 bases and J gave up 3 bases, with 17 bases separating them. Germline assignment: CDR1 ENHRY and CDR2 SYGVKD. CDR3 loop: CAIGEPGLNNQPQHF. The CDR3 DNA sequence: TGTGCCATCGGGGAGCCCGGCCTGAACAATCAGCCCCAGCATTTT.

The V call is TRBV19, the J call TRBJ2-1, with TRBD2 identical over 10 bases. Germline assignment: CDR1 LNHDA and CDR2 SQIVND (reference sequence). The ends lost 6 bases at V and 7 bases at J; junction bases unmatched: 9. The CDR3 loop spans 15 amino acids. CDR3 amino acids: CASSWGLALVNEQFF. The CDR3 DNA follows: TGTGCCAGTAGCTGGGGACTAGCGCTGGTGAATGAGCAGTTCTTC.

The chain carries TRBV27 and TRBJ1-2, with D perhaps TRBD1 (5 bases). V gave up 1 base and J gave up 6 bases, with 15 bases separating them. From germline, CDR1 is MNHEY and CDR2 SMNVEV (reference sequence). The CDR3 is made up of 15 amino acids. CDR3 amino acids: CASSLFGSGVHGYTF. The CDR3 region has the DNA TGTGCCAGCAGTTTATTTGGGTCGGGGGTGCATGGCTACACCTTC.

This clone was observed once. J is TRBJ2-2 and V is TRBV5-1; 8 bases are a match to TRBD2. Germline CDR1 is SGHRS and CDR2 is YFSETQ. The V segment lost 0 bases and the J segment 4 bases; nucleotides outside the gene matches: 5. This CDR3 spans 16 amino acids. The CDR3 nucleotides read TGCGCCAGCAGCTTGGTTAGCGGGGCGGGCACCGGGGAGCTGTTTTTT. Translating gives CASSLVSGAGTGELFF.

This clone was observed once. This rearrangement joins TRBV2 to TRBJ1-2; tentative D call: TRBD1 (6 bases). CDR3 size: 14 residues. Trimming shortened V by 7 bases and J by 4 bases, and 16 bases separated the two germline ends. Per the germline V gene, CDR1 is SNHLY and CDR2 is FYNNEI. The CDR3 spells CASTSTGGGYGYTF. CDR3 DNA: TGTGCCAGCACCTCCACGGGGGGCGGCTATGGCTACACCTTC.

The V and J genes are TRBV28 and TRBJ2-7; D is perhaps TRBD2 (5 bases). This CDR3 is built from 12 residues. Looked up from germline, CDR1 is MDHEN and CDR2 is SYDVKM. The V gene lost 6 bases and the J gene lost 7 bases, with 13 bases spanning the gap. CDR3 region: CASREDLLEQYF. As DNA, the CDR3 is TGTGCCAGCAGAGAGGACTTACTGGAGCAGTACTTC.

The chain combines TRBV3-1 (or the pseudogene TRBV3-2) with TRBJ1-1; D unresolved. The V end was cut by 4 bases, the J end by 1 base, with 13 bases between. Germline values: CDR1 LGHDT, CDR2 YNNKEL (reference sequence). This CDR3 contains 15 residues. The CDR3 loop reads CASSRSSWWNTEAFF. In DNA, the CDR3 is TGTGCCAGCAGCCGAAGCTCCTGGTGGAACACTGAAGCTTTCTTT.

The V gene is TRBV2, the J gene TRBJ1-1; TRBD1 aligns across 10 bases. This CDR3 comprises 14 residues. Germline V lookup: CDR1 SNHLY, CDR2 FYNNEI. J lost 5 bases, V lost 6 bases, and 6 bases had no gene match. The CDR3 DNA reads TGTGCCAGCAGGCGGGACAGGGGTGGGACTGAAGCTTTCTTT. It encodes CASRRDRGGTEAFF.

This chain uses TRBV11-2 with TRBJ2-7; no clear D. CDR1 is SGHAT, CDR2 FQNNGV, per germline. Trimming stripped 0 bases from V and 2 bases from J, with 11 bases between. The CDR3 has 15 amino acids. The CDR3 nucleotides are TGTGCCAGCAGCTTAGATCCACGGAGTACCTACGAGCAGTACTTC. Translated: CASSLDPRSTYEQYF.

This chain links TRBV7-8 with TRBJ2-4, with a tentative D call TRBD1 (5 bases). Looked up from germline, CDR1 is SGHVS and CDR2 is FQNEAQ. Trimming shortened V by 6 bases and J by 3 bases, and 15 bases separated the two germline ends. The CDR3 runs to 15 residues. In DNA form, the CDR3 reads TGTGCCAGCAGACCGAGTGGGGCGGACAAAAACATTCAGTACTTC. Residues: CASRPSGADKNIQYF.

The rearrangement uses TRBV5-6 and TRBJ2-7; the match to TRBD2 covers 7 bases. The CDR3 runs to 15 residues. V was clipped by 4 bases and J by 7 bases; unmatched bases: 14. Germline V CDR1 and CDR2: SGHDT, YYEEEE. The chain's CDR3 is CASSNGLEPKGEQYF. For the CDR3, the DNA is TGTGCCAGCAGCAATGGACTAGAACCGAAAGGGGAGCAGTACTTC.

This chain connects TRBV10-3 to TRBJ2-7; 9 positions match TRBD2. The CDR3 is 13 amino acids. V dropped 7 bases and J dropped 3; count of bases not matched to a gene: 4. CDR1 and CDR2 (germline): ENHRY, SYGVKD. For the CDR3, the DNA is TGTGCCATCAAGGCGGGAGGGTTCTACGAGCAGTACTTC. Amino acids: CAIKAGGFYEQYF.

In regard to this clone: The sample carries other DNA sequences with the same CDR3. This chain connects TRBV18 to TRBJ1-1, with no clear D. The CDR3 loop spans 13 amino acids. V was clipped by 1 base and J by 4 bases, with 7 bases between them. CDR1 KGHSH and CDR2 LQKENI come from the germline V gene. The DNA for the CDR3 is TGTGCCAGCTCACCACGTGAGGGCACTGAAGCTTTCTTT. It translates to CASSPREGTEAFF. Using reference TRBV18 and TRBJ1-1 for the parts outside the CDR3, the full variable domain is NAGVMQNPRHLVRRRGQEARLRCSPMKGHSHVYWYRQLPEEGLKFMVYLQKENIIDESGMPKERFSAEFPKEGPSILRIQQVVRGDSAAYFCASSPREGTEAFFGQGTRLTVV.

The chain links TRBV5-1 to TRBJ2-7, with 8 nucleotides matching TRBD2. In germline, CDR1 is SGHRS, CDR2 YFSETQ. This CDR3 region has 13 residues. V dropped 4 bases and J dropped 6; count of bases not matched to a gene: 6. CDR3 in amino acids: CASSHGGDREQYF. CDR3 coding DNA: TGCGCCAGCAGCCACGGGGGGGATCGCGAGCAGTACTTC.

The chain couples TRBV2 to TRBJ1-2; 8 positions match TRBD1. Germline loops: CDR1 SNHLY, CDR2 FYNNEI. After removal of 3 bases from V and 2 bases from J, the junction contained 5 bases not matched to a gene. There are 15 residues in the CDR3. CDR3 coding DNA: TGTGCCAGCAGTGAGGACAGGGTGGGGAACTATGGCTACACCTTC. Translating gives CASSEDRVGNYGYTF.

V gene TRBV28 combines with J gene TRBJ1-5, with 7 positions matching TRBD1. The germline CDR1 and CDR2 sequences are MDHEN and SYDVKM. With 4 bases clipped from V and 5 bases from J, the junction kept 11 bases outside the gene matches. The CDR3 is made up of 16 amino acids. As DNA, the CDR3 is TGTGCCAGCAGTTCGAGACAGGGTCCAATGCATCAGCCCCAGCATTTT. It is translated as CASSSRQGPMHQPQHF.

This chain links TRBV2 with TRBJ2-1, with a possible D match to TRBD2 (5 bases). The CDR3 is made up of 12 amino acids. CDR1 is SNHLY and CDR2 is FYNNEI in the germline V gene. V lost 4 bases to trimming and J lost 5 bases, with 6 bases between them. CDR3 DNA: TGTGCCAGCAGTGCGCGGGACAATGAGCAGTTCTTC. This gives the protein CASSARDNEQFF. Using reference TRBV2 and TRBJ2-1 for the parts outside the CDR3, the full variable domain is EPEVTQTPSHQVTQMGQEVILRCVPISNHLYFYWYRQILGQKVEFLVSFYNNEISEKSEIFDDQFSVERPDGSNFTLKIRSTKLEDSAMYFCASSARDNEQFFGPGTRLTVL.

The chain links TRBV28 to TRBJ1-5, with 8 bases that match TRBD1. CDR1 and CDR2 from the germline V gene are MDHEN and SYDVKM. V lost 6 bases and J lost 1; bases outside the gene matches: 2. The CDR3 length is 14 residues. Here the CDR3 reads CASRRQGSNQPQHF. CDR3 DNA sequence: TGTGCCAGCAGGCGACAGGGGAGCAATCAGCCCCAGCATTTT.

The rearrangement links TRBV3-1 (or the pseudogene TRBV3-2) to TRBJ1-2; 10 bases align to TRBD1. V shed 4 bases and J 4 bases; nucleotides not matched to a gene: 6. Germline values: CDR1 LGHDT, CDR2 YNNKEL (reference sequence). The CDR3 sequence is 15 residues long. CDR3 region: CASSPPWTGGYGYTF. The CDR3 bases are TGTGCCAGCAGCCCACCGTGGACAGGGGGCTATGGCTACACCTTC.

This rearrangement joins TRBV7-8 to TRBJ1-1, with D possibly being TRBD1 (5 bases). Germline V gene data show CDR1 as SGHVS and CDR2 as FQNEAQ. There are 13 residues in the CDR3. V lost 2 bases and J lost 5, with 9 bases in between. The CDR3 loop reads CASSLQGYTEAFF. DNA for the CDR3: TGTGCCAGCAGCTTACAGGGATATACTGAAGCTTTCTTT. Combining the CDR3 with reference TRBV7-8 and TRBJ1-1 gives the whole variable domain GAGVSQSPRYKVAKRGQDVALRCDPISGHVSLFWYQQALGQGPEFLTYFQNEAQLDKSGLPSDRFFAERPEGSVSTLKIQRTQQEDSAVYLCASSLQGYTEAFFGQGTRLTVV.